This is a list of T cell receptor beta chains from one sample in a study of cytomegalovirus exposure and HLA in healthy donors. This table comes from immunoSEQ multiplex PCR, and its TCRdb copy is limited to in-frame clones, with some not included. The repertoire consists of roughly 200,000 clones, with 82% occurring once and the leading ten covering about 2.6%. Sequencing was done on a sample of PBMCs. Receptors originate from a middle-aged woman in good health and CMV-seronegative. Each CDR3 is given with its conserved first and last residue. D genes are given only for firm matches. Part of the rows lack a size; the others show once, few, many or a class for expanded clones.

abundance | j_gene | len | v_gene | d_gene | CDR3aa | CDR3nt
- | TRBJ1-2 | 15 | TRBV7-9 | - | CASSKGGVRDYGYTF | TGTGCCAGCAGCAAGGGGGGGGTCCGAGACTATGGCTACACCTTC
- | TRBJ2-2 | 14 | TRBV29-1 | - | CSVEGGAGIGELFF | TGCAGCGTTGAAGGTGGGGCTGGGATCGGGGAGCTGTTTTTT
- | TRBJ1-1 | 13 | TRBV9 | - | CASSVTANTEAFF | TGTGCCAGCAGCGTGACAGCGAACACTGAAGCTTTCTTT
few | TRBJ1-1 | 18 | TRBV5-1 | TRBD1 | CASSATGTGRNMNTEAFF | TGCGCCAGCAGCGCCACCGGGACAGGGCGTAACATGAACACTGAAGCTTTCTTT
- | TRBJ1-2 | 15 | TRBV6-6 | - | CASSYSRRQENGYTF | TGTGCCAGCAGTTACTCGAGACGACAGGAGAATGGCTACACCTTC
- | TRBJ2-2 | 13 | TRBV7-2 | - | CASSLLTAGELFF | TGTGCCAGCAGCTTACTAACTGCCGGGGAGCTGTTTTTT
- | TRBJ2-1 | 17 | TRBV4-1 | TRBD2 | CASSQEFGTSGSGEQFF | TGCGCCAGCAGCCAAGAGTTTGGGACTAGCGGGAGCGGTGAGCAGTTCTTC
- | TRBJ1-5 | 14 | TRBV30 | - | CAWNKQGRGQPQHF | TGTGCCTGGAATAAGCAGGGGCGCGGGCAGCCCCAGCATTTT
- | TRBJ2-7 | 17 | TRBV27 | - | CASSLYYPGLSLYEQYF | TGTGCCAGCAGTCTATATTATCCGGGACTTTCTCTCTACGAGCAGTACTTC
few | TRBJ2-7 | 15 | TRBV6-6 | TRBD2 | CASSPSGRNAYEQYF | TGTGCCAGCAGTCCCAGCGGGAGGAACGCCTACGAGCAGTACTTC
- | TRBJ2-7 | 15 | TRBV6-5 | - | CASRSRAGIGAEQYF | TGTGCCAGCAGAAGCCGCGCAGGGATAGGGGCCGAGCAGTACTTC
few | TRBJ1-1 | 13 | TRBV6-5 | - | CATKRSGSSEAFF | TGTGCCACCAAAAGGTCCGGGAGTTCTGAAGCTTTCTTT
few | TRBJ1-1 | 15 | TRBV6-6 | - | CASSLGQGLNTEAFF | TGTGCCAGCAGTCTGGGTCAGGGGTTGAACACTGAAGCTTTCTTT
- | TRBJ2-5 | 15 | TRBV7-7 | TRBD1 | CASSQDRGGQETQYF | TGTGCCAGCAGCCAGGACAGGGGAGGGCAAGAGACCCAGTACTTC
once | TRBJ1-2 | 16 | TRBV5-1 | - | CASTTSDSQGPYAYTF | TGCGCCAGCACCACTTCGGACAGTCAGGGTCCTTATGCCTACACCTTC
few | TRBJ2-7 | 14 | TRBV7-2 | - | CASSLLAGAGEQYF | TGTGCCAGCAGCTTACTCGCGGGGGCGGGAGAGCAGTACTTC
- | TRBJ1-2 | 15 | TRBV7-9 | - | CASSPLTPRTHGYTF | TGTGCCAGCAGCCCATTAACCCCAAGGACACATGGCTACACCTTC
- | TRBJ1-5 | 12 | TRBV7-9 | TRBD1 | CATQTGDQPQHF | TGTGCCACCCAGACAGGGGATCAGCCCCAGCATTTT
once | TRBJ2-5 | 13 | TRBV30 | - | CAWSLGQQETQYF | TGTGCCTGGAGTCTGGGGCAGCAAGAGACCCAGTACTTC
- | TRBJ1-5 | 14 | TRBV18 | TRBD1 | CASSPDRINQPQHF | TGTGCCAGCTCACCGGACAGGATCAATCAGCCCCAGCATTTT
once | TRBJ2-3 | 15 | TRBV9 | - | CASSVSGINTDTQYF | TGTGCCAGCAGCGTCTCAGGAATTAACACAGATACGCAGTATTTT
- | TRBJ1-2 | 14 | TRBV5-1 | - | CASSPRTLRSGYTF | TGCGCCAGCAGCCCGCGGACACTCCGCTCGGGCTACACCTTC
few | TRBJ2-5 | 17 | TRBV6-1 | TRBD1 | CASSENPGTGPQETQYF | TGTGCCAGCAGTGAAAACCCAGGGACAGGGCCACAAGAGACCCAGTACTTC
- | TRBJ2-7 | 12 | TRBV30 | - | CALNQGGYEQYF | TGTGCCTTGAATCAGGGAGGCTACGAGCAGTACTTC
once | TRBJ2-1 | 14 | TRBV7-6 | - | CASSLAEDYNEQFF | TGTGCCAGCAGCTTAGCGGAGGACTACAATGAGCAGTTCTTC
- | TRBJ1-2 | 16 | TRBV4-1 | TRBD1 | CASSQDITGATYGYTF | TGCGCCAGCAGCCAAGATATTACAGGGGCAACCTATGGCTACACCTTC
- | TRBJ2-7 | 15 | TRBV5-1 | TRBD2 | CASSRTSGTRTEQYF | TGCGCCAGCAGCCGGACTAGCGGGACAAGAACCGAGCAGTACTTC
- | TRBJ2-6 | 15 | TRBV6-5 | TRBD1 | CASSGTGAGANVLTF | TGTGCCAGCAGTGGCACAGGGGCAGGGGCCAACGTCCTGACTTTC
- | TRBJ2-2 | 15 | TRBV6-5 | - | CASSYKGGLTGELFF | TGTGCCAGCAGTTACAAGGGGGGGCTCACCGGGGAGCTGTTTTTT
- | TRBJ2-2 | 15 | TRBV9 | - | CASSVGASNTGELFF | TGTGCCAGCAGCGTCGGAGCGTCGAACACCGGGGAGCTGTTTTTT
- | TRBJ2-7 | 14 | TRBV15 | TRBD2 | CATSRGTRGDEQYF | TGTGCCACCAGCAGGGGGACTCGGGGGGACGAGCAGTACTTC
- | TRBJ1-4 | 15 | TRBV6-5 | - | CASSSSVPTNEKLFF | TGTGCCAGCAGTTCATCAGTTCCAACTAATGAAAAACTGTTTTTT
- | TRBJ1-2 | 16 | TRBV10-3 | - | CAISESMGRSNYGYTF | TGTGCCATCAGTGAGTCGATGGGGCGATCTAACTATGGCTACACCTTC
- | TRBJ2-7 | 16 | TRBV28 | TRBD2 | CASSLPLVAGIYEQYF | TGTGCCAGCAGTTTACCGTTGGTAGCGGGAATATACGAGCAGTACTTC
- | TRBJ2-7 | 14 | TRBV5-1 | - | CASSPEWGRYEQYF | TGCGCCAGCAGCCCAGAATGGGGCAGGTACGAGCAGTACTTT
- | TRBJ1-2 | 13 | TRBV10-1 | TRBD1 | CASSLDRGAGYTF | TGCGCCAGCAGCCTCGACAGGGGAGCTGGCTACACCTTC
- | TRBJ2-3 | 15 | TRBV29-1 | - | CSVEDSPYRTDTQYF | TGCAGCGTTGAAGATTCGCCCTATCGTACAGATACGCAGTATTTT
- | TRBJ1-2 | 16 | TRBV6-1 | TRBD1 | CASSVPGQGLRGGYTF | TGTGCCAGCAGTGTACCGGGACAGGGGCTCAGGGGTGGCTACACCTTC
- | TRBJ2-7 | 15 | TRBV2 | TRBD2 | CASLSRREGAYEQYF | TGTGCCAGCCTCTCGAGGCGGGAGGGTGCCTACGAGCAGTACTTC